This paragraph covers one T cell receptor (beta chain) sequence. The CDR3 length is 11 residues. CDR1 SGHNT and CDR2 YYREEE come from the germline V gene (reference sequence). V was shortened by 4 bases and J by 7 bases, with 6 bases between the two germline ends. Seattle enrolled patients during active infection and tracked them longitudinally. Study processing details: Estimation of nucleated cell counts relied on the amplification of reference gene primers. The table came from immunoSEQ multiplex PCR; TCRdb's copy has only in-frame clones and leaves some out. V and J calls and clone size are given by that table; D and trimming were obtained from the DNA. The sample lists roughly 460,000 clones, about 90% occurring once. The data derive from a study of blood T cell repertoires in COVID-19. Study at large: Specimens from acute and convalescent COVID-19 originated in the United States, Italy and Spain. PBMCs, B-cell-depleted T cells, or T cells were the source of the cDNA or gDNA that made up the material.

This chain connects TRBV5-4 to TRBJ2-1; D gene uncertain. The TCR comes from a young man with COVID-19, enrolled during active disease. Sequences were obtained from peripheral blood. The CDR3 coding sequence is TGTGCCAGCAGCGTCTTAAATGAGCAGTTCTTC. Its translation: CASSVLNEQFF.